This TCR beta chain was identified during a study of cytomegalovirus exposure and HLA in healthy donors. 60 Vbeta and 13 Jbeta primers were used in PCR. Profiling relied on immunoSEQ multiplex PCR, and the TCRdb table lists in-frame clones only, not all of them. The sample table sets out about 160,000 clones. With respect to this clone: Its matching antigen is unknown.

General study findings and limits: As confirmed in vitro, a few CMV-associated chains were specific for CMV antigens. More clonal expansion characterized HLA-associated TCR beta chains than equally common others in a later analysis. Association with HLA alleles at 0.05 false discovery rate was found for around 17,000 TCR beta sequences in a later analysis. Reportedly, TCR beta sequences accurately predicted HLA-A and HLA-B alleles in most subjects.

V shed 1 base and J shed 4 bases, with 8 bases lying between them. CDR3 length equals 13 residues. Germline V CDR1 and CDR2: MNHEY, SMNVEV (reference sequence). The sequence derives from a man aged 25 to 45 in good health and CMV-seronegative. This chain links TRBV27 with TRBJ2-7; D call uncertain. Sequencing used PBMCs. The CDR3 nucleotides are TGTGCCAGCAGTTTATATCGCGATTACGAGCAGTACTTC. This sequence encodes CASSLYRDYEQYF.